This passage covers 8 T cell receptor beta chains from one sample sequenced in a study of T cell repertoires in cytomegalovirus infection. From the reads, TCRdb called clonotypes with MiXCR, one entry per CDR3 protein. The sample lists about 330,000 distinct CDR3 sequences; approximately 35% were seen once. The antigens of these receptors remain unknown. The sample consisted of cultured PBMCs, taken from culture after CMV antigen stimulation. These receptors were taken from a human donor in good health (CMV status not recorded). Some clones in this sample may be carry-over from other donors' samples.

The V gene is TRBV29-1, the J gene TRBJ2-5, with no clear D. The V end lost 5 bases, the J end lost 2 bases, and 9 bases lay between the germline ends. This CDR3 contains 12 residues. Germline values: CDR1 SQVTM, CDR2 ANQGSEA. This CDR3 is CSVLVRQETQYF. In DNA form, the CDR3 reads TGCAGCGTTCTAGTCCGTCAAGAGACCCAGTACTTC. The full variable domain, with the rest looked up from reference TRBV29-1 and TRBJ2-5, is SAVISQKPSRDICQRGTSLTIQCQVDSQVTMMFWYRQQPGQSLTLIATANQGSEATYESGFVIDKFPISRPNLTFSTLTVSNMSPEDSSIYLCSVLVRQETQYFGPGTRLLVL.

This clonotype was seen more than once but under ten times. V is TRBV28 and J is TRBJ2-7; no definite D call. V was pared by 5 bases and J by 0 bases, with 8 bases between. The CDR3 runs to 13 residues. Germline V CDR1 and CDR2: MDHEN, SYDVKM. The CDR3 here is CASSRPSSYEQYF. The CDR3 DNA reads as TGTGCCAGCAGTCGTCCGAGCTCCTACGAGCAGTACTTC. The full variable domain, in which reference TRBV28 and TRBJ2-7 provide the parts outside the CDR3, is DVKVTQSSRYLVKRTGEKVFLECVQDMDHENMFWYRQDPGLGLRLIYFSYDVKMKEKGDIPEGYSVSREKKERFSLILESASTNQTSMYLCASSRPSSYEQYFGPGTRLTVT.

The chain recombines TRBV6-5 with TRBJ1-1, with D tentatively TRBD1 (5 bases). The V gene lost 1 base and the J gene lost 6 bases, with 15 bases spanning the gap. The CDR3 extends over 15 amino acids. Germline V gene data show CDR1 as MNHEY and CDR2 as SVGAGI. The CDR3 loop is CASSYFRVLGAEAFF. CDR3 nucleotides: TGTGCCAGCAGTTACTTCAGAGTCTTAGGGGCTGAAGCTTTCTTT.

This chain joins TRBV11-2 and TRBJ2-5, with D possibly TRBD2 on 6 matching bases. Trimming took 5 bases from V and 5 from J, leaving 12 bases between them. The CDR3 has 13 residues. Per germline, CDR1 SGHAT and CDR2 FQNNGV. CDR3 loop: CASSPGVRETQYF. The DNA of the CDR3 is TGTGCCAGCAGCCCGGGAGTCCGGGAGACCCAGTACTTC.

This clonotype was recorded a few times. The chain links TRBV28 to TRBJ2-1, with 16 positions matching TRBD2. The length of the CDR3 is 15 residues. The V and J ends lost 4 bases and 13 bases, in that order; junction bases with no gene match: 7. CDR1 is MDHEN and CDR2 is SYDVKM in the germline V gene. The CDR3 DNA is TGTGCCAGCAGTTCCCCGGGACTAGCGGGGGGGGACCAGTTCTTC. Residues: CASSSPGLAGGDQFF. The whole variable domain, remainder taken from reference TRBV28 and TRBJ2-1, is DVKVTQSSRYLVKRTGEKVFLECVQDMDHENMFWYRQDPGLGLRLIYFSYDVKMKEKGDIPEGYSVSREKKERFSLILESASTNQTSMYLCASSSPGLAGGDQFFGPGTRLTVL.

The chain has TRBV4-1 and TRBJ1-5, with a weak D call TRBD1 (6 bases). The CDR3 has 14 residues. The germline V and J ends were trimmed by 0 bases and 5 bases, with 8 bases remaining between them. The V gene's germline CDR1 is MGHRA and CDR2 YSYEKL. CDR3 DNA: TGCGCCAGCAGCCAAGAAGGGGGTGATCAGCCCCAGCATTTT. Amino acids: CASSQEGGDQPQHF.

This clonotype was picked up a small number of times. The chain joins TRBV20-1 to TRBJ1-1, with D tentatively TRBD1 (5 bases). The CDR3 has 13 amino acids. Trimming left V 3 bases short and J 4 bases short, with 12 bases between. The germline V gene encodes CDR1 DFQATT and CDR2 SNEGSKA (reference sequence). The CDR3 DNA reads as TGCAGTGCTAGCGTAGGGGCAAGCACTGAAGCTTTCTTT. As protein: CSASVGASTEAFF.

This clonotype has a handful of counts. The chain combines TRBV12-3 or TRBV12-4 with TRBJ1-5; D is undetermined. Trimming stripped 3 bases from V and 1 base from J, with 10 bases between. The CDR3 has 15 amino acids. The DNA of the CDR3 is TGTGCCAGCAGTTTTTCCCCCGACAGCAATCAGCCCCAGCATTTT. Translated: CASSFSPDSNQPQHF.